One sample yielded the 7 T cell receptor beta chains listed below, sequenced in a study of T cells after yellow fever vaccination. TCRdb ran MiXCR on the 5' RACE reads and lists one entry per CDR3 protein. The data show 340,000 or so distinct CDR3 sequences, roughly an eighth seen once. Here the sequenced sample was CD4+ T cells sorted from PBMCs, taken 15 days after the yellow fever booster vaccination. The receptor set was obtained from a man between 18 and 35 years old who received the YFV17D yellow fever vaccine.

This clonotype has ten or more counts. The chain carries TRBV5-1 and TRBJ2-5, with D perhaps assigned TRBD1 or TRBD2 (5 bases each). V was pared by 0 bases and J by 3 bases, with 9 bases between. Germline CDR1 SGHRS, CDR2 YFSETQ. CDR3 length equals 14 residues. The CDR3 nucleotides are TGCGCCAGCAGCTTGGCTGGGGGAAAAGAGACCCAGTACTTC. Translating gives CASSLAGGKETQYF.

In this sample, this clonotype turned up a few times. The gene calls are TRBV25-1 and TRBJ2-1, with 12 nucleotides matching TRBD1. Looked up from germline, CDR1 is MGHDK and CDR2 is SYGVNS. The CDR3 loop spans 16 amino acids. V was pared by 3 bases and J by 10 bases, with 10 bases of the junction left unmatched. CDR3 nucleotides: TGTGCCAGCAGTGAGGACGCGGGACAGGGGGCGGGGGAGCAGTTCTTC. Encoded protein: CASSEDAGQGAGEQFF.

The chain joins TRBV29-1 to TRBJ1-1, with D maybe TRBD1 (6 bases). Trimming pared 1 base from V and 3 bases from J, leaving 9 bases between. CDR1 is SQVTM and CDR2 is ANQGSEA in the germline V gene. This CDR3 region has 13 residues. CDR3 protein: CSVEGYRDTEAFF. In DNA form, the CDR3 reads TGCAGCGTTGAAGGATACAGGGACACTGAAGCTTTCTTT. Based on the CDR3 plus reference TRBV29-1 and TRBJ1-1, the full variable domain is SAVISQKPSRDICQRGTSLTIQCQVDSQVTMMFWYRQQPGQSLTLIATANQGSEATYESGFVIDKFPISRPNLTFSTLTVSNMSPEDSSIYLCSVEGYRDTEAFFGQGTRLTVV.

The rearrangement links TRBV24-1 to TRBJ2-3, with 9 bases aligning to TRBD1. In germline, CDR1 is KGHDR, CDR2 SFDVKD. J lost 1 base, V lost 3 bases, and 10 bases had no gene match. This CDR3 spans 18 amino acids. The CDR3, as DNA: TGTGCCACCAGTGATCCGGCCGGGACAGGGATGGGCACAGATACGCAGTATTTT. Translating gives CATSDPAGTGMGTDTQYF.

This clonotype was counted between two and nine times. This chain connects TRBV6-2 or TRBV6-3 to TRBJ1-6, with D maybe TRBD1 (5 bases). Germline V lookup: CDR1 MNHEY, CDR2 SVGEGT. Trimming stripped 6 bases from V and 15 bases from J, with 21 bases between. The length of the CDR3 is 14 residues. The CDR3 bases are TGTGCCAGCAGGAGTTCGGGGACCCGCGATCTCCTCCACTTT. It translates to CASRSSGTRDLLHF.

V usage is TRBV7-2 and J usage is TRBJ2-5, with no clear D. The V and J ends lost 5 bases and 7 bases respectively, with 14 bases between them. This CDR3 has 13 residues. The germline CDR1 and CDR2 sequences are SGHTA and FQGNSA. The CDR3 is CASSVLDARTQYF. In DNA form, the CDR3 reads TGTGCCAGCAGCGTCTTAGACGCTCGGACCCAGTACTTC.

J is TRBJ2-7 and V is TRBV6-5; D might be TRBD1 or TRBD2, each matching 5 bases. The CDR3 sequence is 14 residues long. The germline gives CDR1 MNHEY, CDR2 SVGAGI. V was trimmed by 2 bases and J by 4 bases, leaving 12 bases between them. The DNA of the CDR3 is TGTGCCAGCAGTTACCGGGACGGTTTATACGAGCAGTACTTC. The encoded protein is CASSYRDGLYEQYF.